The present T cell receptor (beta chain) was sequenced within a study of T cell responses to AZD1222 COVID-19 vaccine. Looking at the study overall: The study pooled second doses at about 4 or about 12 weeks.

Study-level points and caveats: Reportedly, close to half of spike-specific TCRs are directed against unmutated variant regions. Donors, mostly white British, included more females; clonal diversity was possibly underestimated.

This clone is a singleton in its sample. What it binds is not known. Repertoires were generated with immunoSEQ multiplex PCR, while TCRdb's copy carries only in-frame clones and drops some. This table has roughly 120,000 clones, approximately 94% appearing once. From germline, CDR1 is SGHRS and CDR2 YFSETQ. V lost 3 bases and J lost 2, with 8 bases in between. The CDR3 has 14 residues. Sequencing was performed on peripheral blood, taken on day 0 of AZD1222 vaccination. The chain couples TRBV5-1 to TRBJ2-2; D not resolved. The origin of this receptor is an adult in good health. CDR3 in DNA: TGCGCCAGCAGCTCCAGCATCAACACCGGGGAGCTGTTTTTT. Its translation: CASSSSINTGELFF.